The 11 T cell receptor beta chains below come from one sample, sequenced in a study of blood T cell repertoires in COVID-19. Assay used: immunoSEQ multiplex PCR; TCRdb lists only in-frame clones, some missing. Among tens of thousands of clones listed, approximately 88% were seen once. The sequencing input was peripheral blood. Receptor source: a human donor in a cohort sampled during active COVID-19.

The chain recombines TRBV7-9 with TRBJ2-1; D is possibly TRBD1 (5 bases). The CDR3 is made up of 14 amino acids. The germline V gene has CDR1 SEHNR and CDR2 FQNEAQ (reference sequence). Between the trimmed V and J ends, which lost 8 bases and 0 bases, there was a span of 11 bases. CDR3 sequence reads: CASLRESSYNEQFF. The DNA for the CDR3 is TGTGCCAGCCTCAGGGAAAGCTCCTACAATGAGCAGTTCTTC.

This chain connects TRBV7-9 to TRBJ2-2; TRBD2 aligns across 14 bases. Germline loops: CDR1 SEHNR, CDR2 FQNEAQ (reference sequence). The CDR3 is 18 amino acids. Losses at the gene ends were 7 bases for V and 3 bases for J; bases not matched to a gene: 10. This CDR3 is CASTPLGTSGSYTGELFF. The CDR3 bases are TGTGCCAGCACCCCCCTTGGGACTAGCGGGAGTTACACCGGGGAGCTGTTTTTT.

The genes are TRBV2 and TRBJ2-7; the D gene is possibly TRBD2 (6 bases). V shed 8 bases and J shed 2 bases, with 22 bases lying between them. CDR3 length: 16 residues. Germline CDR1 reads SNHLY; CDR2 reads FYNNEI. The CDR3 DNA sequence: TGTGCCAGCTCGCGGGACTGGTCGAATAGACCCTACGAGCAGTACTTC. Protein sequence: CASSRDWSNRPYEQYF.

This chain connects TRBV19 to TRBJ1-6, with 9 bases matching TRBD1. The V segment lost 3 bases and the J segment 9 bases; nucleotides outside the gene matches: 9. The CDR3 has 16 amino acids. Germline V lookup: CDR1 LNHDA, CDR2 SQIVND (reference sequence). The CDR3 nucleotides read TGTGCCAGTAGTATCCGGGACAGGGAGGCCGTTTCACCCCTCCACTTT. It translates to CASSIRDREAVSPLHF.

CDR3 DNA sequence: TGTGCCAGCAGAAATAATTTTAATTCACCCCTCCACTTT. It is translated as CASRNNFNSPLHF. The genes are TRBV28 and TRBJ1-6; D is uncertain. V dropped 6 bases and J dropped 6 bases, with 9 bases sitting between them. The CDR3 sequence is 13 residues long. Germline V lookup: CDR1 MDHEN, CDR2 SYDVKM.

This clone appeared a single time. The gene calls are TRBV2 and TRBJ2-2; TRBD2 agrees at 7 bases. The CDR3 contains 15 residues. CDR1 is SNHLY, CDR2 FYNNEI, per germline. The trim removed 5 bases at V and 5 bases at J, leaving 8 bases unmatched. This chain's CDR3 is CASSMSGVRTGELFF. Here the CDR3 DNA reads TGTGCCAGCAGTATGAGCGGGGTTCGGACCGGGGAGCTGTTTTTT.

The chain joins TRBV6-2 or TRBV6-3 to TRBJ1-2; TRBD1 agrees at 7 bases. V shed 5 bases and J 4 bases; nucleotides not matched to a gene: 10. The V gene's germline CDR1 is MNHEY and CDR2 SVGEGT. The CDR3 has 15 amino acids. CDR3 region: CASSLRDRRLYGYTF. The CDR3, as DNA: TGTGCCAGCAGTCTCAGGGACAGAAGACTCTATGGCTACACCTTC.

V gene TRBV11-2 combines with J gene TRBJ1-1, with D possibly being TRBD1 (6 bases). From germline, CDR1 is SGHAT and CDR2 FQNNGV. Trimming stripped 1 base from V and 5 bases from J, with 14 bases between. The length of the CDR3 is 15 residues. For the CDR3, the DNA is TGTGCCAGCAGCTTAGCTCAGGGGCGGGTTACTGAAGCTTTCTTT. This gives the protein CASSLAQGRVTEAFF. Full variable domain (missing parts from reference TRBV11-2 and TRBJ1-1): EAGVAQSPRYKIIEKRQSVAFWCNPISGHATLYWYQQILGQGPKLLIQFQNNGVVDDSQLPKDRFSAERLKGVDSTLKIQPAKLEDSAVYLCASSLAQGRVTEAFFGQGTRLTVV.

The chain employs TRBV3-1 (or the pseudogene TRBV3-2) and TRBJ2-5; no definite D call. The V gene's germline CDR1 is LGHDT and CDR2 YNNKEL (reference sequence). This CDR3 contains 12 residues. Trimming took off 4 bases at V and 5 bases at J, with 8 bases between the two ends. The CDR3 nucleotides are TGTGCCAGCAGCCCCCGAGCGGAGACCCAGTACTTC. Amino acid sequence: CASSPRAETQYF.

The chain is built from TRBV6-5 and TRBJ2-1, with 8 bases that match TRBD1. Germline CDR1 is MNHEY and CDR2 is SVGAGI. J gave up 9 bases and V 6 bases, and 1 base lay outside the gene matches. The length of the CDR3 is 11 residues. Here the CDR3 reads CASSQGAEQFF. In nucleotides, the CDR3 is TGTGCCAGCAGCCAGGGGGCTGAGCAGTTCTTC.

This chain uses TRBV7-9 with TRBJ1-1; D is uncertain. V shed 4 bases and J shed 10 bases, with 13 bases lying between them. The CDR3 totals 12 residues. CDR1 is SEHNR, CDR2 FQNEAQ, per germline (reference sequence). CDR3 residues: CASSSVLGRAFF. The CDR3 DNA reads TGTGCCAGCAGCTCCGTTTTAGGGAGAGCTTTCTTT. Looking up the rest from reference TRBV7-9 and TRBJ1-1 gives the full variable domain: DTGVSQNPRHKITKRGQNVTFRCDPISEHNRLYWYRQTLGQGPEFLTYFQNEAQLEKSRLLSDRFSAERPKGSFSTLEIQRTEQGDSAMYLCASSSVLGRAFFGQGTRLTVV.